These 15 T cell receptor beta chains originate from one sample sequenced in a study of cytomegalovirus exposure and HLA in healthy donors. 60 Vbeta and 13 Jbeta primers were used in PCR. TCRdb keeps only in-frame clones here, not all; method: immunoSEQ multiplex PCR. The sample contains roughly 200,000 clones, around four fifths of which appear only once. The source material was PBMCs. The source of these receptors is a man in his fifties or sixties in good health and CMV-seronegative.

This clone was recorded once. The CDR3 DNA sequence: TGCGCCAGCAGATCGGGACAGGGGAACACTGAAGCTTTCTTT. The encoded protein is CASRSGQGNTEAFF. The V and J genes are TRBV5-1 and TRBJ1-1, with 9 nucleotides matching TRBD1. This CDR3 has 14 amino acids. Germline V CDR1 and CDR2: SGHRS, YFSETQ. With V trimmed by 5 bases and J by 1 base, 3 bases remained unmatched.

This rearrangement joins TRBV28 to TRBJ1-6, with D possibly being TRBD1 (6 bases). The CDR3 spans 15 residues. V was trimmed by 3 bases and J by 7 bases, leaving 13 bases between them. Germline loops: CDR1 MDHEN, CDR2 SYDVKM. CDR3 sequence (DNA): TGTGCCAGCAGTTTTGGGGGGGCTTTAAATTCACCCCTCCACTTT. The encoded protein is CASSFGGALNSPLHF.

The V gene is TRBV11-3, the J gene TRBJ2-1; 8 bases line up with TRBD2. This CDR3 region has 14 residues. Germline CDR1 reads SGHNT; CDR2 reads YENEEA. With V trimmed by 3 bases and J by 11 bases, 9 bases remained unmatched. CDR3 region: CASSFLAGGRKQFF. The CDR3 nucleotides are TGTGCCAGCAGCTTTCTAGCGGGTGGAAGGAAGCAGTTCTTC.

The chain combines TRBV5-6 with TRBJ2-4; D ambiguous. The CDR3 runs 13 residues. Germline-derived CDR1 and CDR2 are SGHDT and YYEEEE. The ends were cut back, 4 bases at V and 0 bases at J, with 5 bases in the middle. The CDR3 loop is CASSPGAKNIQYF. The CDR3 DNA follows: TGTGCCAGCAGCCCCGGAGCCAAAAACATTCAGTACTTC.

V is TRBV10-3 and J is TRBJ2-7; the D gene is possibly TRBD2 (6 bases). This CDR3 is built from 15 residues. From germline, CDR1 is ENHRY and CDR2 SYGVKD. Trimming cost V 3 bases and J 3 bases, with 15 bases left between them. CDR3 sequence (DNA): TGTGCCATCAGTGATCCGGGACTTCTAGTCTACGAGCAGTACTTC. This gives the protein CAISDPGLLVYEQYF.

The chain is built from TRBV4-1 and TRBJ2-2, with D possibly matching TRBD2 (7 bases). Trimming cost V 2 bases and J 9 bases, with 16 bases left between them. The CDR3 contains 15 residues. Germline assignment: CDR1 MGHRA and CDR2 YSYEKL. This CDR3 reads CASSQPLGGARELFF. The DNA for the CDR3 is TGCGCCAGCAGCCAACCTTTAGGGGGGGCTCGGGAGCTGTTTTTT.

This chain connects TRBV6-1 to TRBJ2-7; maybe TRBD1 (7 bases). The germline gives CDR1 MNHNS, CDR2 SASEGT. Trimming removed 2 bases at V and 6 bases at J, with 17 bases between. This CDR3 comprises 15 residues. The CDR3 reads CASSERRGREFEQYF. The CDR3 bases are TGTGCCAGCAGTGAACGGAGGGGGCGCGAGTTCGAGCAGTACTTC.

This clone was counted a single time. The J gene is TRBJ2-7, the V gene TRBV7-2; TRBD1 matches 8 bases. The CDR3 consists of 15 residues. V gave up 2 bases and J gave up 4 bases; unmatched junction bases: 7. Germline loops: CDR1 SGHTA, CDR2 FQGNSA. This CDR3 reads CASSLYRTGMYEQYF. In DNA, the CDR3 is TGTGCCAGCAGCTTATATCGGACAGGGATGTACGAGCAGTACTTC.

V gene TRBV20-1 combines with J gene TRBJ2-5; 7 nucleotides agree with TRBD2. The J call may be mistaken, given a closer DNA end match to TRBJ2-7. CDR3 size: 11 residues. Germline V gene sequence: CDR1 DFQATT, CDR2 SNEGSKA (reference sequence). Written as DNA, the CDR3 is TGCAGTGCTAGGCGGGGGAACGAGCAGTACTTC. This encodes CSARRGNEQYF.

J is TRBJ2-1 and V is TRBV9; no reliable D call. The CDR3 totals 13 residues. Per the germline V gene, CDR1 is SGDLS and CDR2 is YYNGEE. V lost 4 bases and J 9 bases, leaving 14 bases between the germline ends. CDR3 nucleotides: TGTGCCAGCAGCTTCGAACCCCGCGCTGAGCAGTTCTTC. This gives the protein CASSFEPRAEQFF.

The chain is built from TRBV5-1 and TRBJ2-6; TRBD2 matches at 12 bases. The V gene's germline CDR1 is SGHRS and CDR2 YFSETQ. Trimming removed 7 bases from V and 0 bases from J; junction bases left unmatched: 8. The CDR3 spans 18 residues. CDR3 loop: CASSPGLAGFSGANVLTF. CDR3 coding DNA: TGCGCCAGCTCTCCGGGACTAGCGGGTTTCTCTGGGGCCAACGTCCTGACTTTC.

The J gene is TRBJ1-2, the V gene TRBV7-9; TRBD1 matches 10 bases. Germline V CDR1 and CDR2: SEHNR, FQNEAQ (reference sequence). The V and J ends lost 5 bases and 4 bases, in that order; junction bases with no gene match: 4. This CDR3 has 14 residues. The CDR3 coding sequence is TGTGCCAGCAGCCGGGACAGGGGCAGCTATGGCTACACCTTC. Amino acids: CASSRDRGSYGYTF.

The chain is built from TRBV4-2 and TRBJ2-2; D is possibly TRBD2 (5 bases). The V end was cut by 3 bases, the J end by 1 base, with 9 bases between. There are 15 residues in the CDR3. CDR1 is LGHNA and CDR2 is YNFKEQ in the germline V gene. The CDR3 region is CASSHDGMNTGELFF. The CDR3 DNA sequence: TGTGCCAGCAGCCACGACGGGATGAACACCGGGGAGCTGTTTTTT.

The rearrangement links TRBV7-3 to TRBJ1-1; the match to TRBD1 covers 7 bases. The length of the CDR3 is 13 residues. Germline CDR1 is SGHTA and CDR2 is FQGTGA. V shed 5 bases, J shed 7 bases, and the junction held 7 bases outside the gene matches. This chain's CDR3 is CASSPEGAYEAFF. The CDR3 bases are TGTGCCAGCAGCCCGGAGGGGGCTTATGAAGCTTTCTTT.

The chain is built from TRBV4-1 and TRBJ2-1; 7 positions agree with TRBD2. The CDR3 is made up of 15 amino acids. CDR1 and CDR2 from the germline V gene are MGHRA and YSYEKL. Trimming removed 5 bases from V and 10 bases from J; junction bases left unmatched: 14. This chain's CDR3 is CASSSPGEGLGEQFF. For the CDR3, the DNA is TGCGCCAGCAGCTCTCCGGGGGAGGGCCTCGGAGAGCAGTTCTTC.